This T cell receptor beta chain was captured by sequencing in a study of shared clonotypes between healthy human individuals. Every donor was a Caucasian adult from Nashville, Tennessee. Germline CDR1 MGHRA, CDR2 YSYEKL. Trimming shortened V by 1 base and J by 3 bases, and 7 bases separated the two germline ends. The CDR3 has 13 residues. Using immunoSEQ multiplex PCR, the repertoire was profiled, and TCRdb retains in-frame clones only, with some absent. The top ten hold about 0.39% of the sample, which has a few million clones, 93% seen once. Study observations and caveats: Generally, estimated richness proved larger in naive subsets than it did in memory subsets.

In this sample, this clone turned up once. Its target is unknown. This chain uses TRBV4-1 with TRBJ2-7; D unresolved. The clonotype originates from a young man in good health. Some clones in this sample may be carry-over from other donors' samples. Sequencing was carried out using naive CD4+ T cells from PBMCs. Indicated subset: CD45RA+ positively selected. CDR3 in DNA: TGCGCCAGCAGCCAAGTACTCTACTACGAGCAGTACTTC. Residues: CASSQVLYYEQYF.